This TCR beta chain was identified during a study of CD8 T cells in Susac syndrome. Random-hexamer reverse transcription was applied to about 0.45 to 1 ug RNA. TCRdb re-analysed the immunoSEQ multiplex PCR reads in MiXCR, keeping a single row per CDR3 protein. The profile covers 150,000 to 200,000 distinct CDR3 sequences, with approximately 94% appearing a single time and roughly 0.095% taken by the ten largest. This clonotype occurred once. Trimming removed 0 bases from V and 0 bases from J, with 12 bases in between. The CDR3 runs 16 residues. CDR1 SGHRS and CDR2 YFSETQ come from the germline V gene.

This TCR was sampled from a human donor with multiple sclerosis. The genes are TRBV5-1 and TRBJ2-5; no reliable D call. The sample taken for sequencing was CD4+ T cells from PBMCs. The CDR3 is CASSLGGPTYQETQYF. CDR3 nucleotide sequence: TGCGCCAGCAGCTTGGGAGGTCCAACGTACCAAGAGACCCAGTACTTC.